The rows below give T cell receptor beta chains drawn from one sample of a study of response to subunit inactivated influenza vaccine. MiXCR, applied by TCRdb to the RT-PCR reads, yields one record per CDR3 protein. The sample gives hundreds of thousands of distinct CDR3 sequences, 18% of which show up once; about 11% is in the top ten. Sequences were derived from PBMCs from blood, sampled 5 days after vaccination. Receptors originate from a man aged 50 or older who received an inactivated influenza vaccine. Both conserved end residues are part of each CDR3. The D gene is left open where the match is weak. Size is stated for part of the rows, as once, few or many counts, or as a class when the clone is expanded.

clone size	D gene	V gene	J gene	CDR3 protein	CDR3 DNA
few	NA	TRBV29-1	TRBJ2-1	CSGKSQGSVDEQFF	TGCAGCGGGAAAAGTCAGGGATCGGTGGATGAGCAGTTCTTC
few	NA	TRBV12-3/TRBV12-4	TRBJ2-7	CASSLRGADEQYF	TGTGCCAGCAGTTTAAGGGGGGCGGACGAGCAGTACTTC
NA	TRBD1	TRBV24-1	TRBJ2-5	CATSDSGTGGGQTQYF	TGTGCCACCAGTGATTCCGGGACAGGGGGTGGGCAGACCCAGTACTTC
NA	NA	TRBV20-1	TRBJ2-5	CSARARGAGETQYF	TGCAGTGCTAGGGCCCGGGGGGCCGGAGAGACCCAGTACTTC
NA	NA	TRBV6-1	TRBJ1-6	CASSEHSVGSPLHF	TGTGCCAGCAGTGAACATTCAGTCGGTTCACCCCTCCACTTT
NA	TRBD2	TRBV29-1	TRBJ2-5	CSAGGTSDKPQETQYF	TGCAGCGCCGGAGGGACTAGCGATAAACCCCAAGAGACCCAGTACTTC
NA	NA	TRBV11-2	TRBJ2-1	CASSPYGGDAYNEQFF	TGTGCCAGCAGCCCGTATGGGGGCGACGCCTACAATGAGCAGTTCTTC
few	NA	TRBV28	TRBJ2-5	CASTYGHQETQYF	TGTGCCAGCACTTACGGCCACCAAGAGACCCAGTACTTC
few	NA	TRBV20-1	TRBJ1-6	CSARDRLGANNSPLHF	TGCAGTGCTAGAGATAGGCTGGGGGCAAATAATTCACCCCTCCACTTT
few	NA	TRBV4-1	TRBJ1-2	CASSSRPGEWGYGYTF	TGCGCCAGCAGCTCCCGCCCAGGGGAGTGGGGCTATGGCTACACCTTC
few	NA	TRBV6-1	TRBJ2-1	CASSEVANLYNEQFF	TGTGCCAGCAGTGAAGTGGCTAACCTCTACAATGAGCAGTTCTTC